These T cell receptor beta chains were read from a single sample in a study of blood T cells in healthy people across ages. From the 5' RACE reads, TCRdb called clonotypes with MiXCR, one entry per CDR3 protein. This table holds over 1,300,000 distinct CDR3 sequences, roughly 59% found once. The material sequenced was blood. These receptors all come from a man aged 18 to 30 in good health. Each CDR3 is given with its conserved first and last residue. Fields, in order: J gene, clone size, D gene, V gene, CDR3 protein, CDR3 DNA. A D gene is named only where the DNA matches it firmly. Clone size is stated in some rows and not others, as once, few, many or a class when expanded.

TRBJ2-2 | . | TRBD2 | TRBV12-3/TRBV12-4 | CASRSRSGGAGELFF | TGTGCCAGCAGATCCAGAAGCGGGGGGGCCGGGGAGCTGTTTTTT
TRBJ2-5 | . | TRBD2 | TRBV20-1 | CSVSTIGGGETQYF | TGCAGTGTCAGTACTATCGGGGGAGGGGAGACCCAGTACTTC
TRBJ1-2 | . | . | TRBV27 | CASSQDRIGGYTF | TGTGCCAGCAGCCAGGACAGAATAGGGGGCTACACCTTC
TRBJ2-7 | few | TRBD1 | TRBV7-9 | CASSERTGIGPYEQYF | TGTGCCAGCAGCGAGAGGACAGGGATAGGACCCTACGAGCAGTACTTC
TRBJ1-4 | once | . | TRBV20-1 | CSASVPGRGEKLFF | TGCAGTGCTAGTGTCCCGGGGCGCGGTGAAAAACTGTTTTTT
TRBJ2-3 | few | . | TRBV24-1 | CATSDLRLNPDSSTDTQYF | TGTGCCACCAGTGATTTGCGTTTAAATCCGGACAGCAGCACAGATACGCAGTATTTT
TRBJ2-1 | . | TRBD2 | TRBV4-3 | CASSQDRSGGNEQFF | TGCGCCAGCAGCCAAGATCGCTCGGGGGGCAATGAGCAGTTCTTC
TRBJ2-1 | . | TRBD2 | TRBV12-3/TRBV12-4 | CASSGTVSRGEPPQETQFF | TGTGCCAGCAGTGGGACCGTGAGCCGGGGGGAGCCACCCCAAGAGACCCAGTTCTTC
TRBJ2-2 | once | . | TRBV11-2 | CASSPSTLNTGELFF | TGTGCCAGCAGCCCTAGCACTCTGAACACCGGGGAGCTGTTTTTT
TRBJ1-2 | . | . | TRBV7-2 | CASSLGGMDKLPNYGYTF | TGTGCCAGCAGCTTAGGGGGGATGGACAAACTCCCTAACTATGGCTACACCTTC
TRBJ2-1 | few | . | TRBV6-2/TRBV6-3 | CASNVGSSNEQFF | TGTGCCAGCAACGTGGGGAGCTCCAATGAGCAGTTCTTC
TRBJ1-6 | . | . | TRBV7-6 | CASSSQQGWDSPLHF | TGTGCCAGCAGCTCGCAACAGGGCTGGGATTCACCCCTCCACTTT
TRBJ2-5 | . | . | TRBV29-1 | CSVGDYRVRETQYF | TGCAGCGTTGGGGATTACAGGGTCAGGGAGACCCAGTACTTC
TRBJ2-7 | . | TRBD2 | TRBV2 | CASSHPWGGGETYEQYF | TGTGCCAGCAGTCATCCTTGGGGCGGGGGGGAAACCTACGAGCAGTACTTC
TRBJ1-1 | . | . | TRBV3-1 | CASSQENFFSMNTEAFF | TGTGCCAGCAGCCAAGAAAATTTCTTCTCCATGAACACTGAAGCTTTCTTT
TRBJ2-7 | . | . | TRBV24-1 | CATSDGGITSYEQYF | TGTGCCACCAGTGATGGGGGCATCACCTCCTACGAGCAGTACTTC
TRBJ2-4 | . | . | TRBV12-5 | CASGLVGAKNIQYF | TGTGCTAGTGGTTTGGTGGGGGCCAAAAACATTCAGTACTTC
TRBJ2-3 | few | TRBD2 | TRBV15 | CATSRDRASGGSQYF | TGTGCCACCAGCAGAGATCGAGCTAGCGGGGGCTCGCAGTATTTT
TRBJ2-3 | . | . | TRBV6-1 | CASSEQERADTQYF | TGTGCCAGCAGTGAACAGGAGAGGGCAGATACGCAGTATTTT
TRBJ1-2 | few | TRBD1 | TRBV29-1 | CSVEEGQGVCGYTF | TGCAGCGTTGAAGAGGGACAGGGAGTGTGTGGCTACACCTTC
TRBJ2-1 | . | . | TRBV20-1 | CSASRPLYIEQFF | TGCAGTGCTAGTCGCCCACTCTACATTGAGCAGTTCTTC
TRBJ2-1 | . | . | TRBV29-1 | CSVGRSGGYNEQFF | TGCAGCGTGGGGAGGTCCGGGGGCTACAATGAGCAGTTCTTC
TRBJ2-5 | . | . | TRBV30 | CAWSARQLQYF | TGTGCCTGGAGTGCAAGACAGTTGCAGTACTTC
TRBJ2-1 | few | TRBD2 | TRBV7-6 | CASSLVLAGGSYNEQFF | TGTGCCAGCAGCTTAGTACTAGCGGGGGGCTCCTACAATGAGCAGTTCTTC